The clone carrying this T cell receptor beta chain was observed a few times. Its antigen is not identified. TCRdb analysed the RACE reads with MiXCR anew, one entry per CDR3 protein. This table holds 71,000 or so distinct CDR3 sequences, 7.5% to 10% found once. The data were taken from a study of human T cells and chemical hapten exposure. This CDR3 comprises 13 residues. With 3 bases clipped from V and 6 bases from J, the junction kept 3 bases outside the gene matches. Germline CDR1 and CDR2: LGHDT and YNNKEL (reference sequence). Study conclusions and caveats: It was expanded TCRs that formed significantly more large CDR3 similarity clusters than controls did.

Noted time point: patch test 1, 2 weeks after DPC sensitization. Treatment in this sample: therapeutic diphenylcyclopropenone sensitization with weekly scalp DPC. Each donor was an alopecia patient between 18 and 70 years of age who qualified for DPC. The rearrangement uses TRBV3-1 and TRBJ2-3; TRBD2 matches at 7 bases. The sequence was collected from a woman in her 40s with alopecia areata. Some clones in this sample may be carry-over from other donors' samples. Sequencing was performed on whole blood, taken in connection with sensitization to the hapten diphenylcyclopropenone (DPC). CDR3 DNA: TGTGCCAGCAGCCATCGCGGGGGTGATACGCAGTATTTT. Translating gives CASSHRGGDTQYF.